Below, one T cell receptor beta chain is given with its context. The antigen remains undetermined. The source of the sample is a study of vaccination effects on CD4 cells after COVID-19. The assay was immunoSEQ multiplex PCR, and TCRdb's table has in-frame clones only and misses some. The sample holds roughly 46,000 clones, nearly 75% seen once. It was after roughly 11 days of culture that CD4+ T cells were isolated. Infection dated between March and December 2020, before the Alpha, Beta and Delta variants reached the United States. The participants, recipients of two vaccine doses, got either BNT162b2 or mRNA-1273. The V gene end was trimmed by 4 bases and the J gene end by 5 bases; junction bases not matched to a gene: 5. CDR1 and CDR2 from the germline V gene are SGHRS and YFSETQ. This CDR3 has 14 residues.

This sequence was found in a human donor who had a prior SARS-CoV-2 infection. The sample consisted of CD4+ T cells from PBMCs cultured without peptide, taken after COVID-19 vaccination. The chain is built from TRBV5-1 and TRBJ2-3; 9 nucleotides match TRBD1. The CDR3 reads CASSPGTGQDTQYF. The CDR3, as DNA: TGCGCCAGCAGCCCAGGGACAGGGCAAGATACGCAGTATTTT.